The 21 T cell receptor beta chains presented below share a single source sample, sequenced in a study of cytomegalovirus exposure and HLA in healthy donors. 60 Vbeta and 13 Jbeta primers were used in PCR. Only in-frame clones appear in the TCRdb table, and some are missing; sequencing was by immunoSEQ multiplex PCR. This table holds approximately 190,000 clones, around four fifths found once. Sequenced sample: PBMCs. All receptors come from a man aged 35 to 55 in good health and CMV-seropositive.

The chain has TRBV19 and TRBJ1-5, with 9 nucleotides matching TRBD1. V shed 5 bases, J shed 3 bases, and the junction held 8 bases outside the gene matches. The V gene's germline CDR1 is LNHDA and CDR2 SQIVND (reference sequence). This CDR3 comprises 16 residues. The CDR3 here is CASSPRTGANNQPQHF. CDR3 nucleotide sequence: TGTGCCAGTAGTCCTCGGACAGGGGCGAACAATCAGCCCCAGCATTTT.

The J gene is TRBJ1-4, the V gene TRBV5-1; 9 positions match TRBD1. The CDR3 is 14 amino acids. Per the germline V gene, CDR1 is SGHRS and CDR2 is YFSETQ. Trimming removed 1 base from V and 7 bases from J; junction bases left unmatched: 2. CDR3 sequence reads: CASSLWGQGEKLFF. CDR3 DNA: TGCGCCAGCAGCTTGTGGGGACAGGGTGAAAAACTGTTTTTT.

The count of this clone is one. The chain employs TRBV2 and TRBJ2-1; 9 bases are shared with TRBD1. The V segment lost 2 bases and the J segment 6 bases; nucleotides outside the gene matches: 8. Germline values: CDR1 SNHLY, CDR2 FYNNEI. The CDR3 sequence is 16 residues long. The CDR3: CASSETRGTGFNEQFF. The CDR3 region has the DNA TGTGCCAGCAGTGAAACTCGAGGGACAGGGTTCAATGAGCAGTTCTTC.

This chain uses TRBV7-3 with TRBJ1-2; no firm D call. The V end was cut by 2 bases, the J end by 0 bases, with 10 bases between. The CDR3 is 15 amino acids. Germline V gene lookup returns CDR1 SGHTA and CDR2 FQGTGA. This CDR3 is CASSLYHSTNYGYTF. The CDR3 DNA follows: TGTGCCAGCAGCTTATACCACAGCACTAACTATGGCTACACCTTC.

The V call is TRBV5-6, the J call TRBJ2-2; perhaps TRBD1 as D (6 bases). Trimming cost V 2 bases and J 0 bases, with 14 bases left between them. This CDR3 contains 17 residues. Germline CDR1 reads SGHDT; CDR2 reads YYEEEE. In nucleotides, the CDR3 is TGTGCCAGCAGCTTTAGGGGACATTTGGCGAACACCGGGGAGCTGTTTTTT. It encodes CASSFRGHLANTGELFF.

The V and J genes are TRBV18 and TRBJ1-2, with D possibly TRBD1 on 6 matching bases. The CDR3 spans 14 residues. Trimming pared 3 bases from V and 8 bases from J, leaving 16 bases between. From germline, CDR1 is KGHSH and CDR2 LQKENI. CDR3 nucleotide sequence: TGTGCCAGCTCACCTGACAGGAGAATAGGAGGCTACACCTTC. It yields the protein CASSPDRRIGGYTF.

The chain is built from TRBV5-1 and TRBJ2-3, with D possibly TRBD1 on 6 matching bases. The length of the CDR3 is 13 residues. Trimming removed 4 bases from V and 8 bases from J, with 14 bases in between. Germline CDR1 SGHRS, CDR2 YFSETQ. CDR3 in DNA: TGCGCCAGCAGCCCTCAAACAGGGACTACGCAGTATTTT. It codes for CASSPQTGTTQYF.

This rearrangement joins TRBV9 to TRBJ2-4; the match to TRBD1 covers 8 bases. J gave up 8 bases and V 0 bases, and 4 bases lay outside the gene matches. The CDR3 loop spans 14 amino acids. Germline V lookup: CDR1 SGDLS, CDR2 YYNGEE. Written as DNA, the CDR3 is TGTGCCAGCAGCGTAGTTGGACAGGGTGACATTCAGTACTTC. Protein sequence: CASSVVGQGDIQYF. Complete variable domain (other parts from reference TRBV9 and TRBJ2-4): DSGVTQTPKHLITATGQRVTLRCSPRSGDLSVYWYQQSLDQGLQFLIQYYNGEERAKGNILERFSAQQFPDLHSELNLSSLELGDSALYFCASSVVGQGDIQYFGAGTRLSVL.

This chain joins TRBV27 and TRBJ2-7; 8 nucleotides match TRBD2. The CDR3 has 15 residues. Per the germline V gene, CDR1 is MNHEY and CDR2 is SMNVEV (reference sequence). V gave up 7 bases and J gave up 7 bases; unmatched junction bases: 15. The CDR3 DNA reads as TGTGCCAGCACCGGAAGCGGGAGCCCTGAAGGGGAGCAGTACTTC. Amino acids: CASTGSGSPEGEQYF.

Details on this clone: The same CDR3 can be traced to other DNA sequences in this sample. This chain uses TRBV27 with TRBJ2-6, with a weak D call TRBD1 (6 bases). V dropped 9 bases and J dropped 1 base, with 22 bases sitting between them. This CDR3 has 18 residues. Germline CDR1 is MNHEY and CDR2 is SMNVEV (reference sequence). CDR3 sequence (DNA): TGTGCCAGTAGAACCGGGACATACAATCATTCTGGGGCCAACGTCCTGACTTTC. Its protein product is CASRTGTYNHSGANVLTF.

The chain recombines TRBV6-1 with TRBJ1-1, with a possible D match to TRBD1 (5 bases). Germline CDR1 and CDR2: MNHNS and SASEGT. The CDR3 has 14 residues. V was shortened by 7 bases and J by 5 bases, with 17 bases between the two germline ends. Written as DNA, the CDR3 is TGTGCCAGCACCCGCGGGGGACGTGGGACTGAAGCTTTCTTT. Residues: CASTRGGRGTEAFF.

The genes are TRBV29-1 and TRBJ1-4, with D unclear. This CDR3 has 16 amino acids. The germline CDR1 and CDR2 sequences are SQVTM and ANQGSEA. V was trimmed by 1 base and J by 5 bases, leaving 17 bases between them. CDR3 DNA: TGCAGCGTTGAAGTGTTTGAGGCGGCCGGGAATGAAAAACTGTTTTTT. Translation gives CSVEVFEAAGNEKLFF.

The genes are TRBV27 and TRBJ1-2; 10 nucleotides align to TRBD1. Looked up from germline, CDR1 is MNHEY and CDR2 is SMNVEV (reference sequence). V was clipped by 5 bases and J by 4 bases; unmatched bases: 7. This CDR3 has 15 amino acids. The CDR3 sequence: CASSPAGQGTYGYTF. CDR3 DNA sequence: TGTGCCAGCAGTCCGGCGGGACAGGGGACCTATGGCTACACCTTC.

The chain recombines TRBV11-3 with TRBJ2-7; D gene ambiguous. This CDR3 contains 13 residues. Trimming shortened V by 3 bases and J by 0 bases, and 6 bases separated the two germline ends. Germline V gene sequence: CDR1 SGHNT, CDR2 YENEEA. The CDR3 reads CASSLTSSYEQYF. The DNA for the CDR3 is TGTGCCAGCAGCTTGACATCCTCCTACGAGCAGTACTTC.

The chain joins TRBV27 to TRBJ2-5; D perhaps matches TRBD2 (6 bases). CDR3 size: 16 residues. Germline V lookup: CDR1 MNHEY, CDR2 SMNVEV (reference sequence). V dropped 2 bases and J dropped 4 bases, with 17 bases sitting between them. The CDR3 loop is CASSLIFGSSIETQYF. The CDR3 DNA reads TGTGCCAGCAGTTTAATATTCGGGAGCTCGATAGAGACCCAGTACTTC.

The rearrangement links TRBV7-2 to TRBJ2-1; D may be TRBD1 (6 bases). Germline V gives CDR1 SGHTA, CDR2 FQGNSA. The V end lost 4 bases, the J end lost 0 bases, and 10 bases lay between the germline ends. CDR3 length: 15 amino acids. CDR3 nucleotide sequence: TGTGCCAGCAGCTGGGACACGAGCTCCTACAATGAGCAGTTCTTC. It is translated as CASSWDTSSYNEQFF. Supplemented by reference TRBV7-2 and TRBJ2-1, the full variable domain reads GAGVSQSPSNKVTEKGKDVELRCDPISGHTALYWYRQSLGQGLEFLIYFQGNSAPDKSGLPSDRFSAERTGGSVSTLTIQRTQQEDSAVYLCASSWDTSSYNEQFFGPGTRLTVL.

This clone was picked up a small number of times. The chain is built from TRBV28 and TRBJ2-3; no firm D call. The germline gives CDR1 MDHEN, CDR2 SYDVKM. Trimming stripped 3 bases from V and 1 base from J, with 8 bases between. The CDR3 runs 14 residues. CDR3 DNA: TGTGCCAGCAGTTTTTTGAGCGGCACAGATACGCAGTATTTT. Protein sequence: CASSFLSGTDTQYF.

The chain joins TRBV15 to TRBJ2-3; tentative D call: TRBD1 (5 bases). From germline, CDR1 is LNHNV and CDR2 YYDKDF (reference sequence). The CDR3 consists of 15 residues. The V end lost 3 bases, the J end lost 5 bases, and 15 bases lay between the germline ends. In nucleotides, the CDR3 is TGTGCCACCAGCAGGGCCGGAAGGGGTCGAGATACGCAGTATTTT. This encodes CATSRAGRGRDTQYF. Based on the CDR3 plus reference TRBV15 and TRBJ2-3, the full variable domain is DAMVIQNPRYQVTQFGKPVTLSCSQTLNHNVMYWYQQKSSQAPKLLFHYYDKDFNNEADTPDNFQSRRPNTSFCFLDIRSPGLGDTAMYLCATSRAGRGRDTQYFGPGTRLTVL.

The rearrangement links TRBV19 to TRBJ2-1, with a possible D match to TRBD2 (5 bases). The CDR3 has 13 amino acids. CDR1 LNHDA and CDR2 SQIVND come from the germline V gene (reference sequence). Between the trimmed V and J ends, which lost 7 bases and 0 bases, there was a span of 7 bases. CDR3 coding DNA: TGTGCCAGTAAAGGGAGCTCCTACAATGAGCAGTTCTTC. Its protein is CASKGSSYNEQFF.

This clone has just a few counts. The chain is built from TRBV9 and TRBJ1-6, with TRBD1 identical over 8 bases. Germline values: CDR1 SGDLS, CDR2 YYNGEE. V was clipped by 0 bases and J by 9 bases; unmatched bases: 5. CDR3 size: 15 residues. For the CDR3, the DNA is TGTGCCAGCAGCGTAGATCACAGGGGGTCTTCACCCCTCCACTTT. Its protein is CASSVDHRGSSPLHF.

V is TRBV29-1 and J is TRBJ1-1; D is ambiguous. CDR1 SQVTM and CDR2 ANQGSEA come from the germline V gene. Trimming left V 7 bases short and J 6 bases short, with 9 bases between. The CDR3 has 10 amino acids. CDR3 sequence reads: CSGLAAEAFF. The DNA for the CDR3 is TGCAGCGGGTTGGCGGCTGAAGCTTTCTTT.